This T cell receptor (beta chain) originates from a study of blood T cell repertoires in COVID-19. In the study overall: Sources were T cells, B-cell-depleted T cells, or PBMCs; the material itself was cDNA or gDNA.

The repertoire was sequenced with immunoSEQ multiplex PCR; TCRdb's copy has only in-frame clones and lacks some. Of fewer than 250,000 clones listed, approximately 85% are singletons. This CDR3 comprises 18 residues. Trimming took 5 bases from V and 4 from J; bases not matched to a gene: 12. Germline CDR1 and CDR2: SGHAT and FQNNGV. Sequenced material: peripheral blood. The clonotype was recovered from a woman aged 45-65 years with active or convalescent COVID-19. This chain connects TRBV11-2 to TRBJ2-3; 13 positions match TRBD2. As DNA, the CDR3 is TGTGCCAGCAGCCTCCGACTAGCGGGGGGAATAATGGCAGATACGCAGTATTTT. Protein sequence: CASSLRLAGGIMADTQYF.